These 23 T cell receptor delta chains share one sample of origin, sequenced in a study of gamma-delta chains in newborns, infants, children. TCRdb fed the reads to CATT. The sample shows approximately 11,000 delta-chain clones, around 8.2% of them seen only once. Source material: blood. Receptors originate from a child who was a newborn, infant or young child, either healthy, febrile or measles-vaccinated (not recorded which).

The CDR3 DNA reads as TGTGCCTGTGACACCGCGGGGATCGACACCCTTTCCTGGGACACCCGACAGATGTTTTTC. Its protein product is CACDTAGIDTLSWDTRQMFF. J is TRDJ3 and V is TRDV2, with a possible D match to TRDD3 (6 bases). CDR1 and CDR2 (germline): GEAIGNYY, EKD. The CDR3 runs 20 residues. The V end was cut by 0 bases, the J end by 1 base, with 18 bases between.

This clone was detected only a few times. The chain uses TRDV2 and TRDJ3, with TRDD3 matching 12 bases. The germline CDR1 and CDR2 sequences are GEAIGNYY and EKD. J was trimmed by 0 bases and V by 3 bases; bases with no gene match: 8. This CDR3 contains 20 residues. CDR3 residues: CACDRLGDTPDSWDTRQMFF. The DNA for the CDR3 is TGTGCCTGTGACCGACTGGGGGATACCCCAGACTCCTGGGACACCCGACAGATGTTTTTC.

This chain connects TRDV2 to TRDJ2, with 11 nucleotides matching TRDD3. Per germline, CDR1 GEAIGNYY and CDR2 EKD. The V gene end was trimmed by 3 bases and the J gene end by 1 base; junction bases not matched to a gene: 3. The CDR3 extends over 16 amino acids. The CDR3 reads CACDLLGDNLTAQLFF. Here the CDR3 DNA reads TGTGCCTGTGACCTACTGGGGGATAATTTGACAGCACAACTCTTCTTT.

This CDR3 reads CACDILGEALTAQLFF. The CDR3, as DNA: TGTGCCTGTGACATACTGGGGGAAGCTTTGACAGCACAACTCTTCTTT. This chain links TRDV2 with TRDJ2; 9 bases line up with TRDD3. Looked up from germline, CDR1 is GEAIGNYY and CDR2 is EKD. Trimming removed 2 bases from V and 0 bases from J; junction bases left unmatched: 3. CDR3 length equals 16 residues.

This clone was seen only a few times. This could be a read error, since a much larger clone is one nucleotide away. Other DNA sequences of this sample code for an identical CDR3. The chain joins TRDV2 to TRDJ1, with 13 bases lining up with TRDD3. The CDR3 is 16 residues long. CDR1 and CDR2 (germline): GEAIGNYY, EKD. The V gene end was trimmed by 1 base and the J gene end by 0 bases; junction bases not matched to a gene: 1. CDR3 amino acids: CACDTLGDTNTDKLIF. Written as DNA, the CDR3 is TGTGCCTGTGACACACTGGGGGATACGAACACCGATAAACTCATCTTT.

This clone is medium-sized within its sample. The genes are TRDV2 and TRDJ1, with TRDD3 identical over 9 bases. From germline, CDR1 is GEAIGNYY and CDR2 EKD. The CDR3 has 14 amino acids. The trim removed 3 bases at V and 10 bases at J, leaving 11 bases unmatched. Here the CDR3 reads CACDPGDTQSGLIF. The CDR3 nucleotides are TGTGCCTGTGACCCGGGGGATACCCAGTCGGGACTCATCTTT.

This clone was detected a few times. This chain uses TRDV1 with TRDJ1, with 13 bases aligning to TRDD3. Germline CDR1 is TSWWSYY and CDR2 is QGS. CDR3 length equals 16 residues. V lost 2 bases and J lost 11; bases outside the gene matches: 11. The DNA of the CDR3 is TGTGCTCTTGGGGAATACTGGGGGATACGCGGGGCGGGCCTCATCTTT. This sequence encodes CALGEYWGIRGAGLIF.

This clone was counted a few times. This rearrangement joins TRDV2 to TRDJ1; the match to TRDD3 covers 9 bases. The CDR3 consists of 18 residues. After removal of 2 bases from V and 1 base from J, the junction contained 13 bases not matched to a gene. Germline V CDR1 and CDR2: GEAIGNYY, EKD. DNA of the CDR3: TGTGCCTGTGACAGACTCTCTCTGGGGGATTCCGTCACCGATAAACTCATCTTT. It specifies CACDRLSLGDSVTDKLIF.

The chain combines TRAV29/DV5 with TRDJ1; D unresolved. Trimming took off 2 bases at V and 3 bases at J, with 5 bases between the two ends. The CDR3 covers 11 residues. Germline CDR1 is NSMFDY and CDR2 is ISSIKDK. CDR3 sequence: CAARSSDKLIF. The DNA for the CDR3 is TGTGCAGCAAGGTCATCCGATAAACTCATCTTT. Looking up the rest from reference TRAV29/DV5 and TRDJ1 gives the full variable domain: DQQVKQNSPSLSVQEGRISILNCDYTNSMFDYFLWYKKYPAEGPTFLISISSIKDKNEDGRFTVFLNKSAKHLSLHIVPSQPGDSAVYFCAARSSDKLIFGKGTRVTVEP.

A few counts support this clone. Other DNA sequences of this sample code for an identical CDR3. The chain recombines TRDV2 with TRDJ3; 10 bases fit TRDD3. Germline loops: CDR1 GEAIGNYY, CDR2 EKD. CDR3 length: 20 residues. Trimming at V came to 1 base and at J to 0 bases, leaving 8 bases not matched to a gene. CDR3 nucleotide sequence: TGTGCCTGTGACACGGTACTGGGGGATGGAAGCTCCTGGGACACCCGACAGATGTTTTTC. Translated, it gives CACDTVLGDGSSWDTRQMFF.

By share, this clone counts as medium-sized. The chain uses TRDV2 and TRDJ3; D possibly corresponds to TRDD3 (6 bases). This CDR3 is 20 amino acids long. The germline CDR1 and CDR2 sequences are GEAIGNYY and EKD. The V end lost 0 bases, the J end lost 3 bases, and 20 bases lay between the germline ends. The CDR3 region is CACDTVGGTSGDWDTRQMFF. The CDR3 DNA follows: TGTGCCTGTGACACCGTAGGAGGGACTTCGGGGGACTGGGACACCCGACAGATGTTTTTC.

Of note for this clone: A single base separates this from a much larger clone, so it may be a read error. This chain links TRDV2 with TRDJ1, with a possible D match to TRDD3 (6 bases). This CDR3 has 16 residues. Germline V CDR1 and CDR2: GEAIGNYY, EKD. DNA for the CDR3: TGTGCCTGTGACAGTGTGGTGGGGGCTGACACCGATAGACTCATCTTT. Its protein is CACDSVVGADTDRLIF.

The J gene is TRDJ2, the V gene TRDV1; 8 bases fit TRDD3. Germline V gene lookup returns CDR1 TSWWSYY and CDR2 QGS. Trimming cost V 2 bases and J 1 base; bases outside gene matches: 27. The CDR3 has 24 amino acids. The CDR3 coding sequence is TGTGCTCTTGGGGAAGGGTTCTTCCCAGTCACTTTACTGGGGGGACCCTTTTTGACAGCACAACTCTTCTTT. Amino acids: CALGEGFFPVTLLGGPFLTAQLFF.

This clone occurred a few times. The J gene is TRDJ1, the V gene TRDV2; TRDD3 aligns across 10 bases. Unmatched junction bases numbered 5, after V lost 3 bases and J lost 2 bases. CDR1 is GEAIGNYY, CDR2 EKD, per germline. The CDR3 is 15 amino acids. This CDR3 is CACDRLLGDTDKLIF. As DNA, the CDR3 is TGTGCCTGTGACCGCCTACTGGGGGATACCGATAAACTCATCTTT.

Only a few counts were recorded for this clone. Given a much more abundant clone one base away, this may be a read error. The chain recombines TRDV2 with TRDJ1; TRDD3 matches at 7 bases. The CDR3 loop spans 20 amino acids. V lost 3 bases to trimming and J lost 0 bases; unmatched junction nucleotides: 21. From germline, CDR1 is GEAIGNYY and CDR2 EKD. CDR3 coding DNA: TGTGCCTGTGACGCTCTCGAGAGGGTACTGGGGCTCCAGTACACCGATAAACTCATCTTT. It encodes CACDALERVLGLQYTDKLIF.

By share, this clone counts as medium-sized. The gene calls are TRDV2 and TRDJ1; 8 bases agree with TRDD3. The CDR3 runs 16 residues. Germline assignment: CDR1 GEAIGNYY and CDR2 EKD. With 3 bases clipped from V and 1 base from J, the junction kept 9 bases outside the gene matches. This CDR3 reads CACDSVLGAATDKLIF. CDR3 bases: TGTGCCTGTGACTCCGTACTGGGGGCTGCCACCGATAAACTCATCTTT.

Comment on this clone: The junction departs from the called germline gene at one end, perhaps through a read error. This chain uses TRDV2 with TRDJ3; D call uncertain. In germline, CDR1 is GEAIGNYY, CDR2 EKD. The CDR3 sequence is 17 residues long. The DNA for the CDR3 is TGTGCCTGCGACACCGTCTCCAGCTCCTGGGACACCCGACAGATGTTTTTC. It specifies CACDTVSSSWDTRQMFF.

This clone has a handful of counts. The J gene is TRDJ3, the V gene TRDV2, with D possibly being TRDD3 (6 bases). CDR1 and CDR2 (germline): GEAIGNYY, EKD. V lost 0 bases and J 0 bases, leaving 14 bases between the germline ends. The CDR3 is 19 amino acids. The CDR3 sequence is CACDTVLGHSSWDTRQMFF. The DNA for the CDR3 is TGTGCCTGTGACACCGTACTGGGACACAGCTCCTGGGACACCCGACAGATGTTTTTC.

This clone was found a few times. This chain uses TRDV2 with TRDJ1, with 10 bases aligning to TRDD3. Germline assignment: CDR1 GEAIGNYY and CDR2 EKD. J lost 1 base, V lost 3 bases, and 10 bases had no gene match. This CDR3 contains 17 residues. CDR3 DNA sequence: TGTGCCTGTGACCCCCTTGCTACTGGGGGATCCACCGATAAACTCATCTTT. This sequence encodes CACDPLATGGSTDKLIF.

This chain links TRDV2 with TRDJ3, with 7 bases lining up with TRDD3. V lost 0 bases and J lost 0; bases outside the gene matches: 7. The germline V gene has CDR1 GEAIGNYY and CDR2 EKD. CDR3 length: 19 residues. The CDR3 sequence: CACDTWGTPRSWDTRQMFF. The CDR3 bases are TGTGCCTGTGACACCTGGGGGACTCCTCGCTCCTGGGACACCCGACAGATGTTTTTC.

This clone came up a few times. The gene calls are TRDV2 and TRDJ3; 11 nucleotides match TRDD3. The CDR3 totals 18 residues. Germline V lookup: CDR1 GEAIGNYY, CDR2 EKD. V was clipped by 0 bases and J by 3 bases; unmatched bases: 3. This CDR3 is CACDTWGIRDWDTRQMFF. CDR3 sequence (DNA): TGTGCCTGTGACACCTGGGGGATACGCGACTGGGACACCCGACAGATGTTTTTC.

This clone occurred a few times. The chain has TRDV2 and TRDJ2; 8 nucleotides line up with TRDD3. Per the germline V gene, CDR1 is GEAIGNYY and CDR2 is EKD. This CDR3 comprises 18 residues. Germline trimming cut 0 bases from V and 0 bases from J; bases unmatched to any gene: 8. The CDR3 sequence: CACDTVLGADALTAQLFF. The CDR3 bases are TGTGCCTGTGACACCGTACTGGGGGCCGACGCTTTGACAGCACAACTCTTCTTT.

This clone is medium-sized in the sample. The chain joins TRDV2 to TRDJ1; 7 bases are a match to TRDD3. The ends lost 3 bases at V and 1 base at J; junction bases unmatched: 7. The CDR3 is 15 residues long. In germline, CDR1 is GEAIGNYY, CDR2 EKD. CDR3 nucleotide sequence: TGTGCCTGTGACCTACTGGGGATAGTCACCGATAAACTCATCTTT. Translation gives CACDLLGIVTDKLIF.